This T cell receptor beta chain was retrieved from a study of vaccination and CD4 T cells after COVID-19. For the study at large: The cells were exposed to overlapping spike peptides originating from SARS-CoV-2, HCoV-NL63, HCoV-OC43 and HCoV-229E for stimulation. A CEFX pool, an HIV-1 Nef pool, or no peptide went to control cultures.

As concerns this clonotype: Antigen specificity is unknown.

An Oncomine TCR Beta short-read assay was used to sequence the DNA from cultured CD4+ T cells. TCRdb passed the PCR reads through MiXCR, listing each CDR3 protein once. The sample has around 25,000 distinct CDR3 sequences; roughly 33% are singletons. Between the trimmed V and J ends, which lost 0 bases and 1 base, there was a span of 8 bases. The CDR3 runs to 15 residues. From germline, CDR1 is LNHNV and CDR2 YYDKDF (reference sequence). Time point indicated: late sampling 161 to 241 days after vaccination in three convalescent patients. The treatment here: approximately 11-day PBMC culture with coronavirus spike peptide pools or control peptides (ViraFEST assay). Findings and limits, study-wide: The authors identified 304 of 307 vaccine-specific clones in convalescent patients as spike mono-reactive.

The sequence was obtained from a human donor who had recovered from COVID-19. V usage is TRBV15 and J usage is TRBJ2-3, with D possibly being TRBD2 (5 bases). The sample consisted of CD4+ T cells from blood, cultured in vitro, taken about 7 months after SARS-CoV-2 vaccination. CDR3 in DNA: TGTGCCACCAGCAGAGATGGGCGGGGCACAGATACGCAGTATTTT. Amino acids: CATSRDGRGTDTQYF.